A single T cell receptor beta chain is shown here with its context. This clone was found many times. Its cognate antigen has yet to be identified. For sequencing, equivalent amounts of genomic DNA were input from CVID and control samples. For every sample, a 60 bp segment covering the rearranged TCRbeta CDR3 region was amplified and then sequenced. The immunoSEQ assay, a bias-corrected multiplex PCR with high-throughput sequencing, was employed for TCRbeta amplification. In the authors' own workflow: Each unique nucleotide sequence was treated as a clone and annotated with V, D and J genes, copy number and frequency. Sequences were labeled productive if in frame, and non-productive if out of frame or containing stop codons. As previously described, Shannon's entropy was used to calculate clonality. The predicted amino acid sequences of productive clones were used to derive mean CDR3 Kyte-Doolittle hydropathy. The R hclust function was used to hierarchically cluster scaled V gene usage with Manhattan distance and complete linkage. To assess clone sharing by CDR3 amino acid sequence, 12 repertoires per group were resampled over 100 rounds. The repertoires were searched for 70 published EBV-specific and roughly 230 published CMV-specific TCRbeta sequences. Analysis left out a couple of CVID samples that produced under 10,000 sequences, so 40 to 50 CVID repertoires remained. TCRdb carries this immuneACCESS record with in-frame sequences only. Its versions omit some clonotypes, under half of them owing to an unresolved V gene in the studies checked, with the rest unexplained. V and J calls and clone size are given by that table; D and trimming were obtained from the DNA. The sample has 50,000 to 55,000 clones on record, with no singletons. About 1.7% of the sample is taken by the ten largest.

Most of the CVID patients and most of the healthy controls were of Caucasian heritage. Heparinized peripheral whole blood samples of roughly 5 to 8 ml were obtained from each donor. Genomic DNA from adults with common variable immune deficiency (CVID) and from healthy adult controls was the source for sequencing TCRbeta CDR3 repertoires. A total of some 22 healthy adult volunteers (approximately 12 female and 10 or so male; age range roughly 23 to 75 years, mean age about 32) were included in the control group. To isolate peripheral blood mononuclear cells, diluted blood was subjected to density centrifugation over Hypaque 1077 or Ficoll-Paque. Genomic DNA was extracted from unsorted mononuclear cells by Qiagen column purification or by a centrifugation-based method. This entry belongs to a study of T cell clonality in common variable immunodeficiency (dated by TCRdb to about 2015). Broader findings and caveats from the paper: According to the authors, finding the cause of the higher clonality in CVID would require sequencing the repertoires of T cell subpopulations. TCRbeta clonality was higher in CVID subjects than in healthy controls (t-test p = 0.018), and the increase was most characteristic of about a third of subjects. CVID subjects shared fewer TCRbeta clones with each other than healthy controls did (p < 0.0001). Even though DNA input was equal, the average per sample came to 65,000 to 100,000 unique sequences for controls compared with about 31,547 for CVID samples. Differences among patients in the CVID cohort limited the correlations between repertoire features and clinical complications. Fewer deletions and N-nucleotide insertions were reportedly observed in CVID TCRbeta sequences, and highly modified clones with 13 or more V deletions were reportedly absent from CVID TCRbeta sequences.

The sequence derives from a person between 18 and 75 years old in good health. The specimen was peripheral blood mononuclear cells.

The CDR3 in this case is CASNVPGQGIYEQYF. CDR3 DNA, as far as it was read: TGTGCCAGCAATGTACCGGGACAGGGGATCTACGAG. The chain joins TRBV6-2 or TRBV6-3 to TRBJ2-7, and TRBD1 aligns with 10 junction nucleotides. The read ends 3 residues shy of where the CDR3 ends; the end is completed using the germline J gene. From the cysteine through the phenylalanine, the CDR3 covers 15 amino acids. The DNA shown is the part of the CDR3 that was read: 36 bases, in frame from base 1. Via the germline V gene, CDR1 is MNHEY and CDR2 SVGEGT. V is trimmed back by 7 bases and J by 3 bases, and the junction contains 9 bases that no gene match accounts for.